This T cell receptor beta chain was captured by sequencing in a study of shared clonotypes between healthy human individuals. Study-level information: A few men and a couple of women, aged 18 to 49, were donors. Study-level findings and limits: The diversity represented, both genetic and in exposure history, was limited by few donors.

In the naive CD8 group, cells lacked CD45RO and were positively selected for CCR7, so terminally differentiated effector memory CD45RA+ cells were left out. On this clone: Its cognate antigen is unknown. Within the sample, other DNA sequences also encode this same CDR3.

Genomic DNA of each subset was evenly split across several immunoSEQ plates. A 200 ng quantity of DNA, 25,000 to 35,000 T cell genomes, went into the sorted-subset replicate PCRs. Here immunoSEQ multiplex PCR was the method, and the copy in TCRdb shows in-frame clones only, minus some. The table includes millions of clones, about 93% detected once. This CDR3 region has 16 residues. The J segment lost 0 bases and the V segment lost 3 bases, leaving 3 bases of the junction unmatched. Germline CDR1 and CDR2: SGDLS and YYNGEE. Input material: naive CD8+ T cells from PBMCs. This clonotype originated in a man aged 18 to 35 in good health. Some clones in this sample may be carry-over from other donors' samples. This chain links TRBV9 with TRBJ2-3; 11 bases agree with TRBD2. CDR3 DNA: TGTGCCAGCAGCGCACGGACTAGCGGGAGCACAGATACGCAGTATTTT. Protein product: CASSARTSGSTDTQYF.